This T cell receptor (beta chain) was sequenced in a study of blood T cell repertoires in COVID-19. The CDR3 loop spans 15 amino acids. Per germline, CDR1 SEHNR and CDR2 FQNEAQ (reference sequence). With 2 bases removed from V and 5 bases from J, the gap between germline ends came to 13 bases. Assay: immunoSEQ multiplex PCR; the TCRdb copy retains only in-frame clones and omits some. The table records 200,000 to 300,000 clones, 75% to 90% of them present only once. The sample taken for sequencing was peripheral blood. The sequence was collected from a woman aged 25 to 39 who had recovered from COVID-19. The chain carries TRBV7-9 and TRBJ1-5; a weak D match, TRBD1 (5 bases). The CDR3 reads CASSLFQGSDQPQHF. Written as DNA, the CDR3 is TGTGCCAGCAGCTTATTTCAGGGCAGCGATCAGCCCCAGCATTTT.